The 27 T cell receptor beta chains below all came from one sample that was sequenced in a study of T cells in Graves' hyperthyroidism and ophthalmopathy. RNA transcripts were the template for amplifying TCR beta CDR3 regions. First-round RT-PCR targeting the TCR CDR3 was performed with the HTBI primer set. TCRdb itself ran the multiplex PCR reads through MiXCR, one entry per CDR3 protein. The sample shows fewer than 650,000 distinct CDR3 sequences, approximately 14% of them seen only once. The material sequenced was blood. All receptors derive from a young woman with Graves' ophthalmopathy.

The chain couples TRBV12-5 to TRBJ2-1; 14 nucleotides match TRBD2. The CDR3 length is 13 residues. With V trimmed by 5 bases and J by 13 bases, 4 bases remained unmatched. CDR1 is LGHNT and CDR2 is FRNRAP in the germline V gene. CDR3 in amino acids: CASGPGTSGRQFF. The CDR3 DNA is TGTGCTAGTGGTCCAGGGACTAGCGGGAGACAGTTCTTC.

This clonotype has a count of ten or more. The chain uses TRBV3-1 and TRBJ1-3; D gene ambiguous. The CDR3 contains 15 residues. V was shortened by 8 bases and J by 0 bases, with 14 bases between the two germline ends. The germline CDR1 and CDR2 sequences are LGHDT and YNNKEL (reference sequence). This CDR3 is CASARDTNSGNTIYF. CDR3 DNA sequence: TGTGCCAGCGCTCGAGACACCAACTCTGGAAACACCATATATTTT. Drawing the rest from reference TRBV3-1 and TRBJ1-3, the complete variable domain is DTAVSQTPKYLVTQMGNDKSIKCEQNLGHDTMYWYKQDSKKFLKIMFSYNNKELIINETVPNRFSPKSPDKAHLNLHINSLELGDSAVYFCASARDTNSGNTIYFGEGSWLTVV.

This clonotype has just a few counts. The chain has TRBV7-6 and TRBJ1-1, with D hard to call. The CDR3 is 14 amino acids. The ends were cut back, 5 bases at V and 4 bases at J, with 14 bases in the middle. The germline V gene has CDR1 SGHVS and CDR2 FNYEAQ. CDR3 loop: CASSPSHGSTEAFF. The CDR3 DNA follows: TGTGCCAGCAGCCCCAGCCACGGAAGCACTGAAGCTTTCTTT. Complete variable domain (other parts from reference TRBV7-6 and TRBJ1-1): GAGVSQSPRYKVTKRGQDVALRCDPISGHVSLYWYRQALGQGPEFLTYFNYEAQQDKSGLPNDRFSAERPEGSISTLTIQRTEQRDSAMYRCASSPSHGSTEAFFGQGTRLTVV.

V is TRBV24-1 and J is TRBJ1-5; D gene uncertain. Germline V gene sequence: CDR1 KGHDR, CDR2 SFDVKD. This CDR3 spans 12 amino acids. Trimming took off 2 bases at V and 9 bases at J, with 7 bases between the two ends. CDR3 bases: TGTGCCACCAGTGATTCCCGGGGGCCCCAGCATTTT. This codes for CATSDSRGPQHF.

The CDR3: CASSRGLGGGYTF. As DNA, the CDR3 is TGTGCCAGCAGCCGCGGCTTAGGGGGAGGCTACACCTTC. The chain recombines TRBV3-1 with TRBJ1-2, with D perhaps TRBD1 (6 bases). Germline CDR1 reads LGHDT; CDR2 reads YNNKEL (reference sequence). This CDR3 spans 13 amino acids. Trimming pared 4 bases from V and 8 bases from J, leaving 14 bases between.

The chain couples TRBV6-2 or TRBV6-3 to TRBJ1-6; D unclear. The CDR3 has 16 amino acids. Germline CDR1 is MNHEY and CDR2 is SVGEGT. V dropped 7 bases and J dropped 0 bases, with 13 bases sitting between them. DNA of the CDR3: TGTGCCAGCATGACGGCAACCAGCTCCTATAATTCACCCCTCCACTTT. This sequence encodes CASMTATSSYNSPLHF.

Worth noting for this clonotype: A much larger clone differs by one base, so this may be a read error. The chain uses TRBV6-1 and TRBJ2-1; no firm D call. V gave up 6 bases and J gave up 10 bases, with 25 bases separating them. This CDR3 comprises 16 residues. Germline CDR1 and CDR2: MNHNS and SASEGT. CDR3 loop: CASSHYSSPRWREQFF. CDR3 DNA: TGTGCCAGCAGCCACTATAGCAGCCCGCGGTGGCGCGAGCAGTTCTTC.

V is TRBV9 and J is TRBJ2-5; the D is unclear. V shed 3 bases and J shed 2 bases, with 8 bases lying between them. Germline loops: CDR1 SGDLS, CDR2 YYNGEE. This CDR3 has 13 amino acids. Here the CDR3 reads CASSEDPQETQYF. DNA of the CDR3: TGTGCCAGCAGCGAGGACCCTCAAGAGACCCAGTACTTC.

This clonotype was counted ten times or more. The chain employs TRBV5-8 and TRBJ2-1; D is possibly TRBD1 or TRBD2 (6 bases each). Germline V gene lookup returns CDR1 SGHTS and CDR2 YDEGEE. CDR3 length: 14 amino acids. The V end was cut by 1 base, the J end by 8 bases, with 13 bases between. The CDR3 DNA follows: TGTGCCAGCAGCTTGCGGGGGCAGGATCATGAGCAGTTCTTC. Translating gives CASSLRGQDHEQFF.

At least ten counts were recorded for this clonotype. This chain joins TRBV18 and TRBJ2-7; D is perhaps TRBD1 (8 bases). Germline CDR1 is KGHSH and CDR2 is LQKENI. The CDR3 spans 15 residues. Trimming cost V 6 bases and J 6 bases, with 21 bases left between them. CDR3 sequence (DNA): TGTGCCAGCTCTCAAAGCGGGACAGGAGTCACCGAGCAGTACTTC. This sequence encodes CASSQSGTGVTEQYF.

This clonotype has a count of ten or more. The J gene is TRBJ2-7, the V gene TRBV12-3 or TRBV12-4; D not certain. The ends were cut back, 1 base at V and 2 bases at J, with 9 bases in the middle. The CDR3 has 14 residues. CDR3 residues: CASSLVSTAYEQYF. The CDR3 DNA reads as TGTGCCAGCAGTTTAGTCTCCACAGCCTACGAGCAGTACTTC.

This clonotype was seen a few times. V is TRBV3-1 and J is TRBJ2-7; TRBD2 aligns across 15 bases. The CDR3 is made up of 19 amino acids. Germline V gene sequence: CDR1 LGHDT, CDR2 YNNKEL (reference sequence). With 1 base clipped from V and 6 bases from J, the junction kept 13 bases outside the gene matches. CDR3 nucleotides: TGTGCCAGCAGCCAAGGGGGACTAGCGGGAGGTTTGCGAACCCTCGAGCAGTACTTC. Its protein product is CASSQGGLAGGLRTLEQYF.

This clonotype came up many times. This rearrangement joins TRBV13 to TRBJ2-3, with TRBD1 matching over 8 bases. The CDR3 is 14 residues long. Germline lookup yields CDR1 PRHDT and CDR2 FYEKMQ (reference sequence). V lost 0 bases to trimming and J lost 6 bases; unmatched junction nucleotides: 2. CDR3 DNA sequence: TGTGCCAGCAGCTTAGGACACAGGGGGGATACGCAGTATTTT. Residues: CASSLGHRGDTQYF.

This clonotype was detected ten times or more. The chain is built from TRBV7-3 and TRBJ2-2, with 8 nucleotides matching TRBD2. The length of the CDR3 is 16 residues. Germline trimming cut 5 bases from V and 4 bases from J; bases unmatched to any gene: 9. Germline CDR1 reads SGHTA; CDR2 reads FQGTGA. This CDR3 reads CASSARSGIGTGELFF. DNA for the CDR3: TGTGCCAGCAGCGCCCGTAGCGGGATAGGCACCGGGGAGCTGTTTTTT.

At least ten counts were recorded for this clonotype. The gene calls are TRBV2 and TRBJ1-4, with D unclear. The V and J ends lost 5 bases and 4 bases respectively, with 8 bases between them. This CDR3 has 13 residues. The V gene's germline CDR1 is SNHLY and CDR2 FYNNEI. The CDR3 region is CASSRDFNEKLFF. In DNA, the CDR3 is TGTGCCAGCAGTCGGGATTTTAATGAAAAACTGTTTTTT.

This clonotype was counted between two and nine times. The chain has TRBV4-1 and TRBJ2-7, with 10 positions matching TRBD2. The germline V gene encodes CDR1 MGHRA and CDR2 YSYEKL. With V trimmed by 1 base and J by 7 bases, 13 bases remained unmatched. CDR3 length: 17 amino acids. The CDR3 spells CASSQGGLAVPPWEQYF. CDR3 DNA: TGCGCCAGCAGCCAAGGAGGACTAGCGGTTCCCCCGTGGGAGCAGTACTTC.

This clonotype has a handful of counts. The chain employs TRBV25-1 and TRBJ1-1; D is undetermined. The V gene lost 6 bases and the J gene lost 1 base, with 9 bases spanning the gap. This CDR3 is 13 amino acids long. Germline V lookup: CDR1 MGHDK, CDR2 SYGVNS. The CDR3 loop reads CASSEAGNTEAFF. Here the CDR3 DNA reads TGTGCCAGCAGCGAGGCGGGGAACACTGAAGCTTTCTTT.

This clonotype was detected many times. The chain uses TRBV7-2 and TRBJ2-7, with 8 bases identical to TRBD1. The V gene end was trimmed by 1 base and the J gene end by 4 bases; junction bases not matched to a gene: 6. CDR1 and CDR2 (germline): SGHTA, FQGNSA. The CDR3 loop spans 15 amino acids. The DNA of the CDR3 is TGTGCCAGCAGCTTAGTAGCAGGGACAGGATACGAGCAGTACTTC. Protein sequence: CASSLVAGTGYEQYF.

Concerning this clonotype: A much larger clone sits a single nucleotide away, making a read error possible. V is TRBV28 and J is TRBJ2-1; 10 bases are a match to TRBD2. Germline CDR1 MDHEN, CDR2 SYDVKM. The CDR3 runs 20 residues. The CDR3 DNA sequence: TGTGCCAGCAGTTTAGGTCTAGCGGGAGTCCCTTCGACCTCCTACAATAAGCAGTTCTTC. Amino acids: CASSLGLAGVPSTSYNKQFF.

This clonotype was detected many times. The V call is TRBV7-2, the J call TRBJ1-1; TRBD1 might be the D (6 bases). CDR3 length: 12 amino acids. Trimming took off 5 bases at V and 11 bases at J, with 15 bases between the two ends. The germline V gene encodes CDR1 SGHTA and CDR2 FQGNSA. The CDR3 region has the DNA TGTGCCAGCAGCCAACTCCGGGGGGCGGCTTTCTTT. Encoded protein: CASSQLRGAAFF. Supplemented by reference TRBV7-2 and TRBJ1-1, the full variable domain reads GAGVSQSPSNKVTEKGKDVELRCDPISGHTALYWYRQSLGQGLEFLIYFQGNSAPDKSGLPSDRFSAERTGGSVSTLTIQRTQQEDSAVYLCASSQLRGAAFFGQGTRLTVV.

This chain links TRBV4-1 with TRBJ1-2; D gene unclear. Germline CDR1 reads MGHRA; CDR2 reads YSYEKL. V shed 4 bases and J shed 0 bases, with 18 bases lying between them. The CDR3 length is 17 residues. CDR3 sequence reads: CASSPRMLRGANYGYTF. CDR3 coding DNA: TGCGCCAGCAGCCCTAGAATGCTCCGTGGAGCTAACTATGGCTACACCTTC.

This clonotype was detected ten times or more. The chain recombines TRBV12-3 or TRBV12-4 with TRBJ2-7; tentatively, D is TRBD1 (5 bases). The CDR3 consists of 15 residues. Between the trimmed V and J ends, which lost 7 bases and 0 bases, there was a span of 16 bases. This CDR3 is CASMGPQGPSYEQYF. Written as DNA, the CDR3 is TGTGCCAGCATGGGCCCCCAGGGCCCCTCCTACGAGCAGTACTTC.

There are a few counts of this clonotype. The chain carries TRBV6-1 and TRBJ2-7; 12 bases are a match to TRBD2. The J segment lost 4 bases and the V segment lost 4 bases, leaving 5 bases of the junction unmatched. This CDR3 contains 15 residues. Germline CDR1 MNHNS, CDR2 SASEGT. CDR3 in amino acids: CASSGSSGRDYEQYF. Here the CDR3 DNA reads TGTGCCAGCAGTGGATCTAGCGGGAGGGATTACGAGCAGTACTTC.

This clonotype was seen ten or more times. V and J are TRBV30 and TRBJ1-1, with a tentative D call TRBD1 (6 bases). Germline lookup yields CDR1 GTSNPN and CDR2 SVGIG (reference sequence). V lost 5 bases to trimming and J lost 6 bases, with 13 bases between them. The CDR3 is made up of 12 amino acids. CDR3 sequence: CAWARGWPEAFF. Here the CDR3 DNA reads TGTGCCTGGGCCAGGGGTTGGCCTGAAGCTTTCTTT.

This clonotype turned up a few times. The chain has TRBV12-3 or TRBV12-4 and TRBJ2-7, with 10 bases that match TRBD2. Losses at the gene ends were 9 bases for V and 3 bases for J; bases not matched to a gene: 8. The CDR3 extends over 14 amino acids. CDR3 coding DNA: TGTGCCAGTTTAGCGGGAGGTTCTCACTACGAGCAGTACTTC. As protein: CASLAGGSHYEQYF.

V gene TRBV2 combines with J gene TRBJ1-5; D is perhaps TRBD1 (5 bases). This CDR3 is built from 15 residues. CDR1 SNHLY and CDR2 FYNNEI come from the germline V gene. V was shortened by 6 bases and J by 6 bases, with 18 bases between the two germline ends. CDR3 coding DNA: TGTGCCAGCAGGACCGGGACGGGGAAAAGTCAGCCCCAGCATTTT. It yields the protein CASRTGTGKSQPQHF.

This clonotype was seen at least ten times. The J gene is TRBJ2-5, the V gene TRBV5-6; 8 positions match TRBD2. V lost 4 bases and J lost 4; bases outside the gene matches: 9. The CDR3 runs to 15 residues. CDR1 SGHDT and CDR2 YYEEEE come from the germline V gene. CDR3 nucleotide sequence: TGTGCCAGCAGCGCCACTAGCGGCCTTAGAGAGACCCAGTACTTC. Translating gives CASSATSGLRETQYF. Full variable domain (outside the CDR3, taken from reference TRBV5-6 and TRBJ2-5): DAGVTQSPTHLIKTRGQQVTLRCSPKSGHDTVSWYQQALGQGPQFIFQYYEEEERQRGNFPDRFSGHQFPNYSSELNVNALLLGDSALYLCASSATSGLRETQYFGPGTRLLVL.